This T cell receptor (beta chain) came from a study of cytomegalovirus exposure and HLA in healthy donors. Study-wide findings and caveats: Of the V segments, some could not be distinguished, including TRBV6-2 and TRBV6-3, and were excluded. Researchers reported in a later analysis that a missense DCLRE1C variant was tied to TCR beta V- and J-gene trimming. For presence/absence analyses, sequencing depth was assumed to be roughly uniform across donors.

A multiplex PCR was run with 60 Vbeta primers and 13 Jbeta primers. The table came from immunoSEQ multiplex PCR; TCRdb's copy has only in-frame clones and leaves some out. The sample data list some 62,000 clones. CDR3 size: 14 residues. The germline V gene has CDR1 SGHDN and CDR2 FVKESK. The V gene lost 5 bases and the J gene lost 0 bases, with 10 bases spanning the gap. Remarks on this clone: The target antigen is unknown.

J is TRBJ1-2 and V is TRBV14; D gene uncertain. Sequencing was carried out using PBMCs. The TCR was taken from a man aged 30 to 45 in good health and CMV-seropositive. Here the CDR3 reads CASSVTGTNYGYTF. In DNA, the CDR3 is TGTGCCAGCAGCGTGACCGGGACTAACTATGGCTACACCTTC. Variable domain in full (rest from reference TRBV14 and TRBJ1-2): EAGVTQFPSHSVIEKGQTVTLRCDPISGHDNLYWYRRVMGKEIKFLLHFVKESKQDESGMPNNRFLAERTGGTYSTLKVQPAELEDSGVYFCASSVTGTNYGYTFGSGTRLTVV.